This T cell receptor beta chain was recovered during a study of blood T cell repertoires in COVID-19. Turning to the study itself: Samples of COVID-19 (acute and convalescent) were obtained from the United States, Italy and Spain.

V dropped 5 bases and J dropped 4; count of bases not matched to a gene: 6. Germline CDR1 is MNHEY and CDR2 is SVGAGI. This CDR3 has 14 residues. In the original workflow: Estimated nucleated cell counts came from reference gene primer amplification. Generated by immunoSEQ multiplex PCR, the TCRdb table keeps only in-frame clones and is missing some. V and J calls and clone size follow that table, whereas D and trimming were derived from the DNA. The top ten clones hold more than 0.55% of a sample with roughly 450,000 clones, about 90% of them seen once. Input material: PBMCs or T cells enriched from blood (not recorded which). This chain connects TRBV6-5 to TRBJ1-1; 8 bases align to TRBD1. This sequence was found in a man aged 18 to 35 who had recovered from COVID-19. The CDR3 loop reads CASSKGQVFTEAFF. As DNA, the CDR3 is TGTGCCAGCAGTAAGGGACAGGTCTTCACTGAAGCTTTCTTT.